The source of this T cell receptor (beta chain) is a study of patients and donors after allogeneic stem cell transplantation. A single record per CDR3 protein comes from TCRdb applying MiXCR to the RT-PCR reads. The data contain roughly 880,000 distinct CDR3 sequences, roughly 18% of them singletons. Germline CDR1 is SGHTA and CDR2 is FQGNSA. The CDR3 length is 17 residues. The trim removed 1 base at V and 6 bases at J, leaving 8 bases unmatched. This chain uses TRBV7-2 with TRBJ1-6; TRBD1 matches at 8 bases. Sequencing was done on a sample of blood, either unsorted or a sorted T cell fraction (not recorded which). This receptor was obtained from a human donor who was either an allogeneic HSCT recipient or a stem cell or donor lymphocyte infusion donor (not recorded which). It is not recorded whose cells these are; they may come from a transplant donor. The CDR3 DNA reads TGTGCCAGCAGCTTAGGGGTAGGACAGGGCGGTAATTCACCCCTCCACTTT. The encoded protein is CASSLGVGQGGNSPLHF.